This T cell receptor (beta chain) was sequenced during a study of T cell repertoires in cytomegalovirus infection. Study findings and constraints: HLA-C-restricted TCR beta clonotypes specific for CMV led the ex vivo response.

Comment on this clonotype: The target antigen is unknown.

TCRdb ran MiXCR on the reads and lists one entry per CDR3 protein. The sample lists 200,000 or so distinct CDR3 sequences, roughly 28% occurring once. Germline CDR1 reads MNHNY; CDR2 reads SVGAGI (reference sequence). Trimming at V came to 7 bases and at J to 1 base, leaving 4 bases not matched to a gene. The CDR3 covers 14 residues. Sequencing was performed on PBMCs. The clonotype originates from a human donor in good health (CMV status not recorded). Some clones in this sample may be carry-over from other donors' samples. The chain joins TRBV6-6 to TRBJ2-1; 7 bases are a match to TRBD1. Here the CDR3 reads CASTDRASYNEQFF. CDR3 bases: TGTGCCAGCACCGACAGGGCGTCCTACAATGAGCAGTTCTTC.